This T cell receptor (beta chain) was sequenced for a study of T cells in Graves' hyperthyroidism and ophthalmopathy. Exclusion of patients followed from uncontrolled infection, other autoimmune disease, pregnancy or lactation. 9.5 to 10 ml fresh peripheral blood yielded the PBMCs. Study-wide results and limits: Expanded thyroid clonotypes (above 0.001) were mostly also found in blood.

This clonotype was seen repeatedly, ten times or more. No antigen is known for it. Deletions cut 3 bases from V and 4 bases from J, with 12 bases between. This CDR3 contains 14 residues. Germline CDR1 is SGHTA and CDR2 is FQGNSA. There were TCR beta CDR3 regions amplified from RNA transcripts. First-round RT-PCR of the TCR CDR3 relied on the HTBI primer set. TCRdb re-called the multiplex PCR reads with MiXCR, one entry per CDR3 protein. The sample consists of approximately 220,000 distinct CDR3 sequences, about a sixth of them appearing once. V usage is TRBV7-2 and J usage is TRBJ2-5; TRBD2 is a possible D gene (6 bases). This TCR came from a man aged 40-49 years with Graves' hyperthyroidism. Sequenced input: blood. CDR3 sequence: CASSFSGVLETQYF. CDR3 bases: TGTGCCAGCAGCTTTTCGGGGGTTCTAGAGACCCAGTACTTC.